Each of the 21 T cell receptor beta chains below was sequenced from the same sample in a study of CD8+ T cells in alopecia areata. Alopecia areata patients provided lesional scalp punch biopsies and peripheral blood. Reverse transcription of extracted RNA yielded cDNA, which provided the sequencing template. This table comes from immunoSEQ multiplex PCR, and its TCRdb copy is limited to in-frame clones, with some not included. The data show some 16,000 clones, roughly 60% seen once. Sample: skin. These receptors came from a human donor with alopecia areata.

This rearrangement joins TRBV2 to TRBJ2-7; TRBD1 agrees at 9 bases. Per germline, CDR1 SNHLY and CDR2 FYNNEI. The CDR3 runs 16 residues. V shed 0 bases, J shed 2 bases, and the junction held 5 bases outside the gene matches. CDR3 residues: CASSEALGQGPYEQYF. Written as DNA, the CDR3 is TGTGCCAGCAGTGAAGCGCTGGGACAGGGACCCTACGAGCAGTACTTC.

This clone showed up just a few times. The rearrangement joins TRBV11-2 to TRBJ2-3; 10 bases match TRBD2. Looked up from germline, CDR1 is SGHAT and CDR2 is FQNNGV. The ends lost 2 bases at V and 6 bases at J; junction bases unmatched: 2. The CDR3 runs 14 residues. The CDR3 here is CASSLRAGGDTQYF. Here the CDR3 DNA reads TGTGCCAGCAGCTTAAGAGCGGGAGGGGATACGCAGTATTTT.

The CDR3 reads CASSPRVGFYGYTF. The CDR3 DNA follows: TGTGCCAGCAGTCCCCGGGTAGGGTTTTATGGCTACACCTTC. The V call is TRBV6-5, the J call TRBJ1-2; no clear D. The CDR3 is made up of 14 amino acids. Deletions cut 5 bases from V and 5 bases from J, with 15 bases between. The germline gives CDR1 MNHEY, CDR2 SVGAGI.

In its sample, this clone was seen a few times. The chain couples TRBV7-3 to TRBJ1-1; no reliable D call. The CDR3 consists of 13 residues. Germline V gives CDR1 SGHTA, CDR2 FQGTGA. V was trimmed by 5 bases and J by 2 bases, leaving 9 bases between them. CDR3 bases: TGTGCCAGCAGCCGACTGACAAACACTGAAGCTTTCTTT. Amino acid sequence: CASSRLTNTEAFF.

This rearrangement joins TRBV4-1 to TRBJ2-1; D may be TRBD1 (5 bases). The CDR3 consists of 18 residues. The ends were cut back, 2 bases at V and 7 bases at J, with 24 bases in the middle. The germline V gene encodes CDR1 MGHRA and CDR2 YSYEKL. CDR3 residues: CASSQPLTPLSGANEQFF. In DNA, the CDR3 is TGCGCCAGCAGCCAACCTCTAACCCCCTTAAGTGGGGCTAATGAGCAGTTCTTC.

The chain recombines TRBV4-2 with TRBJ2-7; TRBD2 matches 9 bases. Germline V lookup: CDR1 LGHNA, CDR2 YNFKEQ. This CDR3 comprises 14 residues. V trimming: 6 bases; J trimming: 6 bases; junction bases outside the gene matches: 9. In DNA form, the CDR3 reads TGTGCCAGCAGTTACTCGGGACTAGCCGCCGAGCAGTACTTC. Its translation is CASSYSGLAAEQYF.

The J gene is TRBJ2-5, the V gene TRBV7-6, with D perhaps assigned TRBD1 or TRBD2 (5 bases each). The CDR3 is 14 amino acids. Deletions cut 1 base from V and 2 bases from J, with 8 bases between. Germline loops: CDR1 SGHVS, CDR2 FNYEAQ. This CDR3 reads CASSLGGSQETQYF. Here the CDR3 DNA reads TGTGCCAGCAGCTTAGGGGGGAGTCAAGAGACCCAGTACTTC.

The chain links TRBV7-2 to TRBJ2-7; possibly TRBD1 for D (6 bases). V was trimmed by 5 bases and J by 0 bases, leaving 14 bases between them. The germline gives CDR1 SGHTA, CDR2 FQGNSA. The CDR3 totals 15 residues. The CDR3 DNA reads as TGTGCCAGCAGCCTCGGACAGTGGAACTCCTACGAGCAGTACTTC. This translates into CASSLGQWNSYEQYF. The entire variable domain, with the rest obtained from reference TRBV7-2 and TRBJ2-7, is as follows: GAGVSQSPSNKVTEKGKDVELRCDPISGHTALYWYRQSLGQGLEFLIYFQGNSAPDKSGLPSDRFSAERTGGSVSTLTIQRTQQEDSAVYLCASSLGQWNSYEQYFGPGTRLTVT.

The CDR3 protein is CASSADGFSYEQYF. For the CDR3, the DNA is TGTGCCAGCAGTGCGGACGGATTCTCCTACGAGCAGTACTTC. The J gene is TRBJ2-7, the V gene TRBV2, with D uncertain. In germline, CDR1 is SNHLY, CDR2 FYNNEI. The V end was cut by 4 bases, the J end by 0 bases, with 10 bases between. This CDR3 spans 14 amino acids.

This clone appeared once. The rearrangement uses TRBV7-9 and TRBJ2-7, with D tentatively TRBD1 (6 bases). Trimming shortened V by 5 bases and J by 2 bases, and 16 bases separated the two germline ends. Germline values: CDR1 SEHNR, CDR2 FQNEAQ (reference sequence). CDR3 size: 15 residues. DNA of the CDR3: TGTGCCAGCAGCCAGACGGGACAAGTAACCTACGAGCAGTACTTC. Amino acid sequence: CASSQTGQVTYEQYF.

The chain joins TRBV6-1 to TRBJ2-5; D ambiguous. There are 16 residues in the CDR3. The germline V and J ends were trimmed by 2 bases and 1 base, with 14 bases remaining between them. Germline CDR1 MNHNS, CDR2 SASEGT. The CDR3 is CASSELVGRPQETQYF. CDR3 in DNA: TGTGCCAGCAGTGAATTGGTAGGAAGGCCCCAAGAGACCCAGTACTTC.

This chain uses TRBV7-3 with TRBJ2-1; the match to TRBD1 covers 7 bases. Germline V gives CDR1 SGHTA, CDR2 FQGTGA. The CDR3 length is 14 residues. The trim removed 2 bases at V and 8 bases at J, leaving 6 bases unmatched. CDR3 coding DNA: TGTGCCAGCAGCTTAGACAGGGAACGGCATGAGCAGTTCTTC. Amino acids: CASSLDRERHEQFF.

The chain employs TRBV19 and TRBJ1-2, with a weak D call TRBD1 (5 bases). There are 14 residues in the CDR3. Trimming removed 11 bases from V and 4 bases from J, with 20 bases in between. Germline CDR1 is LNHDA and CDR2 is SQIVND (reference sequence). The CDR3 loop reads CAVTNQGRGYGYTF. CDR3 nucleotides: TGTGCCGTCACAAACCAGGGTCGGGGCTATGGCTACACCTTC.

This clone was detected a few times. The chain links TRBV29-1 to TRBJ2-2; D is undetermined. Between the trimmed V and J ends, which lost 6 bases and 6 bases, there was a span of 14 bases. Germline V CDR1 and CDR2: SQVTM, ANQGSEA. This CDR3 is 13 amino acids long. DNA of the CDR3: TGCAGCGTATATCAGTCGGGCTCCGGGGAGCTGTTTTTT. It yields the protein CSVYQSGSGELFF.

The CDR3 sequence is CASSLGGAKNNEQFF. The CDR3 nucleotides read TGTGCCAGCAGCTTAGGGGGAGCGAAAAACAATGAGCAGTTCTTC. This chain uses TRBV7-3 with TRBJ2-1; TRBD1 or TRBD2 may be the D gene (5 bases each). Trimming cost V 2 bases and J 5 bases, with 13 bases left between them. Germline loops: CDR1 SGHTA, CDR2 FQGTGA. This CDR3 is 15 amino acids long.

This clone was found a few times. The chain combines TRBV11-2 with TRBJ2-3; TRBD2 matches at 12 bases. CDR3 size: 17 residues. The J segment lost 6 bases and the V segment lost 3 bases, leaving 10 bases of the junction unmatched. The germline CDR1 and CDR2 sequences are SGHAT and FQNNGV. The CDR3 here is CASSFTSGRMFGDTQYF. CDR3 sequence (DNA): TGTGCCAGCAGCTTTACTAGCGGGAGGATGTTCGGCGATACGCAGTATTTT.

The chain links TRBV6-6 to TRBJ1-3; possibly TRBD1 for D (5 bases). The length of the CDR3 is 13 residues. CDR1 and CDR2 (germline): MNHNY, SVGAGI (reference sequence). The V and J ends lost 5 bases and 6 bases respectively, with 11 bases between them. The DNA for the CDR3 is TGTGCCAGCAGTACCACAGGAGAAAACACCATATATTTT. Translating gives CASSTTGENTIYF.

This rearrangement joins TRBV7-6 to TRBJ2-3; 8 bases are a match to TRBD1. The CDR3 sequence is 14 residues long. The germline V gene encodes CDR1 SGHVS and CDR2 FNYEAQ. The V and J ends lost 4 bases and 1 base, in that order; junction bases with no gene match: 1. Here the CDR3 reads CASSSGQGTDTQYF. DNA for the CDR3: TGTGCCAGCAGCTCGGGACAGGGCACAGATACGCAGTATTTT.

The rearrangement joins TRBV25-1 to TRBJ2-3; a weak D match, TRBD2 (7 bases). The germline V and J ends were trimmed by 6 bases and 8 bases, with 12 bases remaining between them. The CDR3 spans 12 residues. Germline V gene lookup returns CDR1 MGHDK and CDR2 SYGVNS. The CDR3 nucleotides are TGTGCCAGCAGCGGGGGGCCCTTTACGCAGTATTTT. This encodes CASSGGPFTQYF.

This clone was seen a few times. The gene calls are TRBV28 and TRBJ2-5, with 11 nucleotides matching TRBD2. Unmatched junction bases numbered 9, after V lost 5 bases and J lost 4 bases. Per germline, CDR1 MDHEN and CDR2 SYDVKM. CDR3 length: 16 residues. This CDR3 is CASSNAGTSGVETQYF. The DNA of the CDR3 is TGTGCCAGCAGTAACGCCGGGACTAGCGGAGTAGAGACCCAGTACTTC.

The chain combines TRBV29-1 with TRBJ2-3; 7 bases line up with TRBD2. The ends lost 3 bases at V and 3 bases at J; junction bases unmatched: 3. The CDR3 is made up of 13 amino acids. CDR1 is SQVTM and CDR2 is ANQGSEA in the germline V gene. CDR3 bases: TGCAGCGTTGATAGGGGAGGGACAGATACGCAGTATTTT. Protein product: CSVDRGGTDTQYF.